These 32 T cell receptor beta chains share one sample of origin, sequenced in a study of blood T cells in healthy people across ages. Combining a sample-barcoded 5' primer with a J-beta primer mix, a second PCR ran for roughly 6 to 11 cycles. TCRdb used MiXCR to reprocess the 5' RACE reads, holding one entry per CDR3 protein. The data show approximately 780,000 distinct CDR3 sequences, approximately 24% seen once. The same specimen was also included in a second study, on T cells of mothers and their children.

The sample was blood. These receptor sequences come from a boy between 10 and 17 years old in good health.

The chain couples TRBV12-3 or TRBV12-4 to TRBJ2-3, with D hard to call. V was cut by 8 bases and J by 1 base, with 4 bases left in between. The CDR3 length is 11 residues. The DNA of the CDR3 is TGTGCCAGCGGACGCACAGATACGCAGTATTTT. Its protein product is CASGRTDTQYF.

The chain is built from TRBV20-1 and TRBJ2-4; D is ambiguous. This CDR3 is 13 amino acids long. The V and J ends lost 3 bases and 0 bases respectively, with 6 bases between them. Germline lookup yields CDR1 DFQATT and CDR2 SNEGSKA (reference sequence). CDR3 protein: CSASPLAKNIQYF. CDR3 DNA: TGCAGTGCTAGTCCACTAGCCAAAAACATTCAGTACTTC.

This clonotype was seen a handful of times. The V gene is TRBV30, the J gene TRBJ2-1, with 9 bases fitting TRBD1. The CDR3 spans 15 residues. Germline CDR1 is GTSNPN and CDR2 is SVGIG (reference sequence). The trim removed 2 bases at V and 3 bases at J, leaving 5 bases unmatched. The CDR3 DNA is TGTGCCTGGAGTCCCGGGACAGGGATCTACAATGAGCAGTTCTTC. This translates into CAWSPGTGIYNEQFF.

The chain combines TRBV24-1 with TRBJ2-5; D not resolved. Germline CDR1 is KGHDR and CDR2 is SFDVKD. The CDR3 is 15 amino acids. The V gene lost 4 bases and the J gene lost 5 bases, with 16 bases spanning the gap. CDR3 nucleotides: TGTGCCACCAGTGACCAGGTCAGCCAACGGGAGACCCAGTACTTC. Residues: CATSDQVSQRETQYF.

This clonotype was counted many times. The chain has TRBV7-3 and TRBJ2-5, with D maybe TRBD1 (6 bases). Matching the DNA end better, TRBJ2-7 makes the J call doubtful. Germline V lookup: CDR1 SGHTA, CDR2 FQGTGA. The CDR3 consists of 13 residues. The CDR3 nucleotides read TGTGCCAGCAGCTTCAATAGGGGGTACGAGCAGTACTTC. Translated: CASSFNRGYEQYF.

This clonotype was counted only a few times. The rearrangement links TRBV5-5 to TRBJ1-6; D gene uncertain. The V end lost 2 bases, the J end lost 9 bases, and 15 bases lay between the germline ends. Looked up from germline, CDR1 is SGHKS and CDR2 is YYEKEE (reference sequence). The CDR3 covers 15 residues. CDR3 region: CASSLGVTKGSPLHF. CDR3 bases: TGTGCCAGCAGCTTAGGAGTGACCAAGGGTTCACCCCTCCACTTT.

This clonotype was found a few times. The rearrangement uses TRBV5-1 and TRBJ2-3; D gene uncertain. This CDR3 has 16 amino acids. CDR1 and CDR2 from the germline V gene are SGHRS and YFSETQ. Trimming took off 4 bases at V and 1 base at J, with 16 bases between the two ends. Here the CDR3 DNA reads TGCGCCAGCAGCACCCGTCAAGGGCAGGGCACAGATACGCAGTATTTT. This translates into CASSTRQGQGTDTQYF.

Here the CDR3 DNA reads TGCAGCGCCATGGGACTAGCCGCAGATACGCAGTATTTT. Encoded protein: CSAMGLAADTQYF. The rearrangement joins TRBV29-1 to TRBJ2-3, with 9 bases aligning to TRBD2. The germline V gene encodes CDR1 SQVTM and CDR2 ANQGSEA. The CDR3 has 13 amino acids. V was clipped by 7 bases and J by 4 bases; unmatched bases: 6.

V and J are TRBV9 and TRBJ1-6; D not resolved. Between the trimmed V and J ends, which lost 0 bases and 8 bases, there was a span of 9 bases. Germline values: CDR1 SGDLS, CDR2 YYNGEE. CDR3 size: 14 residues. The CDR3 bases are TGTGCCAGCAGCGTAGGTGGCACCTATTCACCCCTCCACTTT. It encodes CASSVGGTYSPLHF.

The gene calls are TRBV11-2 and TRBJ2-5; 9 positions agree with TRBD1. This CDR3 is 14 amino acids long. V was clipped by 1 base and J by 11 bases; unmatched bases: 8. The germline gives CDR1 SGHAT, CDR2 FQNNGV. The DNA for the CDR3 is TGTGCCAGCAGCTTAGTATCCAGGGACAGGGAGCAGTACTTC. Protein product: CASSLVSRDREQYF.

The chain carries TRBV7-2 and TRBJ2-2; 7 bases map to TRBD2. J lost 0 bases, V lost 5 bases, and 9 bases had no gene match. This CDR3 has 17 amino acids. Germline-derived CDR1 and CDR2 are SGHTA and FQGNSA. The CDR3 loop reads CASSRDYPFANTGELFF. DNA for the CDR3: TGTGCCAGCAGCAGGGACTACCCGTTCGCGAACACCGGGGAGCTGTTTTTT.

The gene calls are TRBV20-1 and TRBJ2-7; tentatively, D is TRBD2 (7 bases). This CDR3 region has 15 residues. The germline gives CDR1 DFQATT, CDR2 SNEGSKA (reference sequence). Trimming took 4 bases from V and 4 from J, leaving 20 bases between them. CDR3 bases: TGCAGTGCTAAAAGTCCCCTGGCGGGGGCTTACGAGCAGTACTTC. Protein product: CSAKSPLAGAYEQYF.

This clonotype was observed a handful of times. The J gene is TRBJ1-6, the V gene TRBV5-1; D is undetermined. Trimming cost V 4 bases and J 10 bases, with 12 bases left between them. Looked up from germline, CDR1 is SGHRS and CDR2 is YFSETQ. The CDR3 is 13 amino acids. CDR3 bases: TGCGCCAGCAGCACGGAGCTTGACTCACCCCTCCACTTT. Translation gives CASSTELDSPLHF. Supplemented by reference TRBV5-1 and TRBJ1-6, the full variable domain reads KAGVTQTPRYLIKTRGQQVTLSCSPISGHRSVSWYQQTPGQGLQFLFEYFSETQRNKGNFPGRFSGRQFSNSRSEMNVSTLELGDSALYLCASSTELDSPLHFGNGTRLTVT.

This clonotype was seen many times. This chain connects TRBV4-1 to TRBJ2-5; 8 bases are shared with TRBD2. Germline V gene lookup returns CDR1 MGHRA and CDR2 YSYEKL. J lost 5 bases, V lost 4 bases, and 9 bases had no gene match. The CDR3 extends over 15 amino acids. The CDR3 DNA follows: TGCGCCAGCAGCCCCGACCCCGGACTAGCCGAGACCCAGTACTTC. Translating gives CASSPDPGLAETQYF.

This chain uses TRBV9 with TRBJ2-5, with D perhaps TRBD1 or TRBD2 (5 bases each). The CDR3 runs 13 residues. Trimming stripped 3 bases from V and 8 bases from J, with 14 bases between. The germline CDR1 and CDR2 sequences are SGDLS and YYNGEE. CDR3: CASSEGGGRTQYF. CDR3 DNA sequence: TGTGCCAGCAGCGAGGGTGGGGGTCGAACCCAGTACTTC.

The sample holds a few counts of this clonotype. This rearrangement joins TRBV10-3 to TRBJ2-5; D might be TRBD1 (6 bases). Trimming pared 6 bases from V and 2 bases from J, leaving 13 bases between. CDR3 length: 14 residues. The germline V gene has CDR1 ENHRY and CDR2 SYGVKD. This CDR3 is CAIRAGQGQETQYF. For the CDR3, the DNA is TGTGCCATCAGAGCCGGGCAGGGGCAAGAGACCCAGTACTTC.

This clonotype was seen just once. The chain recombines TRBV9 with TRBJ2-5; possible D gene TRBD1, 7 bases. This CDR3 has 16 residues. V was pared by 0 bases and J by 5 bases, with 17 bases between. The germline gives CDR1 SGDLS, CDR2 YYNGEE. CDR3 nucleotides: TGTGCCAGCAGCGTAGCTACGAGGACAGGAGGGGAGACCCAGTACTTC. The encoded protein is CASSVATRTGGETQYF.

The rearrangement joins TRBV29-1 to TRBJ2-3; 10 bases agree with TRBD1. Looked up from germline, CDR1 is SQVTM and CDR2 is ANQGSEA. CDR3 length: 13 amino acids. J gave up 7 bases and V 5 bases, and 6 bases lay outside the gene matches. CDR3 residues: CSVSWGQGNTQYF. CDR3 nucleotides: TGCAGCGTTAGTTGGGGACAGGGGAATACGCAGTATTTT.

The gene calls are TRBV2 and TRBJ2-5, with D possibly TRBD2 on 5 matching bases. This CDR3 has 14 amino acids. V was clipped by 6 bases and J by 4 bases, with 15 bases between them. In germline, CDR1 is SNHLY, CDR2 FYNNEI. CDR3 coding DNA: TGTGCCAGCAGCCCATCAGGTGCGGGAGAGACCCAGTACTTC. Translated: CASSPSGAGETQYF.

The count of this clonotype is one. DNA for the CDR3: TGTGCCAGCAGCCTCGTCGGGGTTGGCGCCTACGAGCAGTACTTC. It translates to CASSLVGVGAYEQYF. The rearrangement links TRBV7-2 to TRBJ2-7; a possible D gene is TRBD2 (5 bases). V was cut by 5 bases and J by 2 bases, with 16 bases left in between. The CDR3 length is 15 residues. The V gene's germline CDR1 is SGHTA and CDR2 FQGNSA.

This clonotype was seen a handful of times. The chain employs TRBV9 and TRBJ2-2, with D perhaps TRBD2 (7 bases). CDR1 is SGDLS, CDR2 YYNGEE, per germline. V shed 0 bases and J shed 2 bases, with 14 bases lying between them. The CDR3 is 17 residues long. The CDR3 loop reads CASSVAVRGANTGELFF. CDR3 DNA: TGTGCCAGCAGCGTAGCTGTTCGGGGGGCAAACACCGGGGAGCTGTTTTTT.

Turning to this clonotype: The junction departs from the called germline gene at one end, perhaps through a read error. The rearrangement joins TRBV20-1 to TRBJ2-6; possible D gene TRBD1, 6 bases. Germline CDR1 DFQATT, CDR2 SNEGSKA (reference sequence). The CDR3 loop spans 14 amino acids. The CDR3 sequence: CSAGGGSGTNVLTF. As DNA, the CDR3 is TGCAGTGCTGGTGGGGGCTCTGGGACCAACGTCCTGACTTTC.

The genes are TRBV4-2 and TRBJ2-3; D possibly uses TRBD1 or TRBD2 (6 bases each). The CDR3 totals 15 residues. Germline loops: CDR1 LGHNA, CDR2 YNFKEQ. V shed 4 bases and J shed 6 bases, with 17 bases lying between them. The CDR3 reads CASSRFEGGTDTQYF. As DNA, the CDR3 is TGTGCCAGCAGCCGCTTCGAGGGGGGAACGGATACGCAGTATTTT.

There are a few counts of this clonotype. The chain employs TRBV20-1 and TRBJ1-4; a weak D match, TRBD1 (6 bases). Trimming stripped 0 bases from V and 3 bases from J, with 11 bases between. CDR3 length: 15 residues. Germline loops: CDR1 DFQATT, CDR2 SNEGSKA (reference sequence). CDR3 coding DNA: TGCAGTGCTAGAGATGCACAGGGTGCTAATGAAAAACTGTTTTTT. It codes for CSARDAQGANEKLFF.

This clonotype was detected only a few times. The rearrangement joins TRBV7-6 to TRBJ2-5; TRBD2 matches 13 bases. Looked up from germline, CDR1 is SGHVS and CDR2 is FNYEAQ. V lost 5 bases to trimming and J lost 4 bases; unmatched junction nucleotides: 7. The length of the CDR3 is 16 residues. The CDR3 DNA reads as TGTGCCAGCAGCCTGAGACTAGCGGGGGGAAGAGAGACCCAGTACTTC. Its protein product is CASSLRLAGGRETQYF.

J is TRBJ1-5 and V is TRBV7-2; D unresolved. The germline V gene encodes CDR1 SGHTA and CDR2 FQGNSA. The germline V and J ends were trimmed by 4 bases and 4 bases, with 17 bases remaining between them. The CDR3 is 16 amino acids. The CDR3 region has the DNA TGTGCCAGCAGCTCCGACCCCAGTGTCAGGAATCAGCCCCAGCATTTT. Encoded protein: CASSSDPSVRNQPQHF.

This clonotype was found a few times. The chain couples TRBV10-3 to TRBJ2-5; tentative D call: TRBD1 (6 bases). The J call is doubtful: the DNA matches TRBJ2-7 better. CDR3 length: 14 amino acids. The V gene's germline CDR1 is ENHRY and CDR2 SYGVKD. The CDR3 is CAISGNRDSYEQYF. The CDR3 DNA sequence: TGTGCCATCAGTGGTAACAGGGACTCCTACGAGCAGTACTTC.

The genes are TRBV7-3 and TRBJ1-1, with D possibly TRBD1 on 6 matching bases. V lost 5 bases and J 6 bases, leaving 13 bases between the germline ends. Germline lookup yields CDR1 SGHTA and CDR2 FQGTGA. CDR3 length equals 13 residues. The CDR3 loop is CASSPQGRAEAFF. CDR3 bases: TGTGCCAGCAGCCCTCAGGGGAGAGCTGAAGCTTTCTTT.

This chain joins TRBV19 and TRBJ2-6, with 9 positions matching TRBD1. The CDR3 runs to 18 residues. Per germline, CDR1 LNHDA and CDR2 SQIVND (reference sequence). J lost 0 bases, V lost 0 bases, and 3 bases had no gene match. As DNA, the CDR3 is TGTGCCAGTAGTATAGACGGACAGGGGAGCTCTGGGGCCAACGTCCTGACTTTC. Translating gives CASSIDGQGSSGANVLTF. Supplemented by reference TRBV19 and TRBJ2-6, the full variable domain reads DGGITQSPKYLFRKEGQNVTLSCEQNLNHDAMYWYRQDPGQGLRLIYYSQIVNDFQKGDIAEGYSVSREKKESFPLTVTSAQKNPTAFYLCASSIDGQGSSGANVLTFGAGSRLTVL.

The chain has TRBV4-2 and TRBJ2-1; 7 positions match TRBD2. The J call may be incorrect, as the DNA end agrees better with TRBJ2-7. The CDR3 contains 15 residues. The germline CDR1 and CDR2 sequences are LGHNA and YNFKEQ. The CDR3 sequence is CASSQGGSGIYEQYF. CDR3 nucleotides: TGTGCCAGCAGCCAGGGGGGGTCAGGGATCTACGAGCAGTACTTC.

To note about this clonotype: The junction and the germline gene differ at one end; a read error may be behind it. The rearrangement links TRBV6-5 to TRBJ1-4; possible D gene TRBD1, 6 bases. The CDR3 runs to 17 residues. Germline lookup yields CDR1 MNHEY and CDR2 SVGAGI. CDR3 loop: CASSYWGAGATDEKLFF. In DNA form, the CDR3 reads TGTGCCAGCAGTTACTGGGGGGCAGGAGCAACTGATGAAAAACTGTTTTTT.

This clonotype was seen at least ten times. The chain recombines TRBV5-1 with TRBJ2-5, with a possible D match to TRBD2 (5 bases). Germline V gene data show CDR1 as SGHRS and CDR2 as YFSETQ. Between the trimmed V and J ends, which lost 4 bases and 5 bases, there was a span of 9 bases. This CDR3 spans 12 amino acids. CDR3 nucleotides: TGCGCCAGCAGCCGGACTCGGGAGACCCAGTACTTC. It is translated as CASSRTRETQYF.